One sample yielded the 23 T cell receptor beta chains listed below, sequenced in a study of blood T cell repertoires in COVID-19. The data were produced by immunoSEQ multiplex PCR, yet TCRdb's version contains in-frame clones alone and is incomplete. The table includes roughly 100,000 clones, around 86% detected once. Sequencing input: peripheral blood. These receptors originate from a human donor in a cohort sampled during active COVID-19.

V and J are TRBV7-9 and TRBJ2-7, with a tentative D call TRBD2 (6 bases). V gave up 5 bases and J gave up 6 bases, with 14 bases separating them. Germline V gene lookup returns CDR1 SEHNR and CDR2 FQNEAQ (reference sequence). This CDR3 has 13 residues. The CDR3 protein is CASSRTGVGEQYF. In DNA, the CDR3 is TGTGCCAGCAGCCGAACGGGGGTCGGCGAGCAGTACTTC.

The V and J genes are TRBV9 and TRBJ2-1; TRBD2 aligns across 12 bases. The V gene end was trimmed by 0 bases and the J gene end by 6 bases; junction bases not matched to a gene: 7. The CDR3 has 17 residues. Germline-derived CDR1 and CDR2 are SGDLS and YYNGEE. CDR3 protein: CASSVATGLAGPNEQFF. In DNA, the CDR3 is TGTGCCAGCAGCGTAGCTACAGGACTAGCGGGGCCCAATGAGCAGTTCTTC.

The V gene is TRBV7-6, the J gene TRBJ2-2; 10 positions agree with TRBD2. V lost 5 bases, J lost 7 bases, and 10 bases stayed unmatched. This CDR3 has 16 residues. The V gene's germline CDR1 is SGHVS and CDR2 FNYEAQ. DNA of the CDR3: TGTGCCAGCAGCCCCCCAACAGCGGGGGGGATCGGGGAGCTGTTTTTT. Translation gives CASSPPTAGGIGELFF.

V gene TRBV9 combines with J gene TRBJ2-3; possible D gene TRBD2, 5 bases. Germline V gene data show CDR1 as SGDLS and CDR2 as YYNGEE. This CDR3 has 14 residues. Trimming took 3 bases from V and 8 from J, leaving 16 bases between them. The CDR3 is CASSATSSEGTQYF. In DNA, the CDR3 is TGTGCCAGCAGCGCCACGTCGAGTGAGGGTACGCAGTATTTT. Based on the CDR3 plus reference TRBV9 and TRBJ2-3, the full variable domain is DSGVTQTPKHLITATGQRVTLRCSPRSGDLSVYWYQQSLDQGLQFLIQYYNGEERAKGNILERFSAQQFPDLHSELNLSSLELGDSALYFCASSATSSEGTQYFGPGTRLTVL.

This clone turned up a few times. This same CDR3 is encoded by further DNA sequences in the sample. The chain links TRBV9 to TRBJ2-5; D unclear. The CDR3 length is 11 residues. The V gene's germline CDR1 is SGDLS and CDR2 YYNGEE. Trimming left V 5 bases short and J 4 bases short, with 6 bases between. CDR3 bases: TGTGCCAGCAGTCGAGGAGAGACCCAGTACTTC. Translation gives CASSRGETQYF.

The chain employs TRBV5-8 and TRBJ2-7; 10 nucleotides line up with TRBD1. The V gene end was trimmed by 2 bases and the J gene end by 4 bases; junction bases not matched to a gene: 9. Germline CDR1 and CDR2: SGHTS and YDEGEE. The CDR3 consists of 16 residues. This CDR3 is CASSLGTGVLLYEQYF. Written as DNA, the CDR3 is TGTGCCAGCAGCTTAGGGACAGGGGTTCTTTTGTACGAGCAGTACTTC. The full variable domain, its missing parts supplied by reference TRBV5-8 and TRBJ2-7, is EAGVTQSPTHLIKTRGQQATLRCSPISGHTSVYWYQQALGLGLQFLLWYDEGEERNRGNFPPRFSGRQFPNYSSELNVNALELEDSALYLCASSLGTGVLLYEQYFGPGTRLTVT.

This clone came up once. The rearrangement uses TRBV5-4 and TRBJ2-5, with D tentatively TRBD2 (6 bases). Germline V lookup: CDR1 SGHNT, CDR2 YYREEE (reference sequence). The CDR3 runs to 13 residues. V was pared by 1 base and J by 2 bases, with 6 bases between. In DNA form, the CDR3 reads TGTGCCAGCAGCTTGAGCGGGCAAGAGACCCAGTACTTC. It translates to CASSLSGQETQYF. The entire variable domain, with the rest obtained from reference TRBV5-4 and TRBJ2-5, is as follows: ETGVTQSPTHLIKTRGQQVTLRCSSQSGHNTVSWYQQALGQGPQFIFQYYREEENGRGNFPPRFSGLQFPNYSSELNVNALELDDSALYLCASSLSGQETQYFGPGTRLLVL.

This clone was seen a single time. This rearrangement joins TRBV6-2 or TRBV6-3 to TRBJ2-1; 9 bases agree with TRBD1. Germline CDR1 reads MNHEY; CDR2 reads SVGEGT. V lost 0 bases, J lost 7 bases, and 7 bases stayed unmatched. The CDR3 length is 16 residues. The CDR3 DNA is TGTGCCAGCAGTTACTCTCCGGGACAGGGAGCGAATGAGCAGTTCTTC. Translated: CASSYSPGQGANEQFF.

Note on this clone: Other DNA sequences in the same sample also yield this CDR3. The CDR3 coding sequence is TGTGCCAGTAGTCCCCGCGACTCCTACGAGCAGTACTTC. Amino acids: CASSPRDSYEQYF. This rearrangement joins TRBV19 to TRBJ2-7, with D unclear. Germline values: CDR1 LNHDA, CDR2 SQIVND (reference sequence). Trimming took off 5 bases at V and 0 bases at J, with 8 bases between the two ends. This CDR3 spans 13 amino acids.

This clone was seen just once. This rearrangement joins TRBV9 to TRBJ2-7, with TRBD1 identical over 7 bases. The V segment lost 0 bases and the J segment 6 bases; nucleotides outside the gene matches: 9. Germline V CDR1 and CDR2: SGDLS, YYNGEE. This CDR3 comprises 15 residues. As DNA, the CDR3 is TGTGCCAGCAGCGTAGGGGACAGCAGAGAAGGCGAGCAGTACTTC. Encoded protein: CASSVGDSREGEQYF.

CDR3 protein: CASSGGRGLQETQYF. The CDR3 DNA reads TGTGCCAGCAGCGGGGGCAGGGGGTTGCAAGAGACCCAGTACTTC. This chain connects TRBV13 to TRBJ2-5, with 7 bases fitting TRBD1. Trimming at V came to 5 bases and at J to 2 bases, leaving 8 bases not matched to a gene. Germline loops: CDR1 PRHDT, CDR2 FYEKMQ (reference sequence). The CDR3 consists of 15 residues.

This sequence joins TRBV20-1 and TRBJ2-1; D unresolved. The CDR3 is made up of 16 amino acids. From germline, CDR1 is DFQATT and CDR2 SNEGSKA (reference sequence). V was clipped by 3 bases and J by 4 bases, with 19 bases between them. CDR3 nucleotides: TGCAGTGCTAGTGCGTACGCTCCACTCCTTTACAATGAGCAGTTCTTC. Its protein is CSASAYAPLLYNEQFF.

V usage is TRBV28 and J usage is TRBJ2-7; TRBD1 might be the D (6 bases). Germline loops: CDR1 MDHEN, CDR2 SYDVKM. This CDR3 contains 15 residues. Trimming shortened V by 6 bases and J by 3 bases, and 18 bases separated the two germline ends. This CDR3 is CASSPNGTPFYEQYF. CDR3 nucleotides: TGTGCCAGCAGCCCAAACGGGACACCCTTCTACGAGCAGTACTTC.

This clone appeared a single time. V gene TRBV14 combines with J gene TRBJ2-1; D unclear. The CDR3 runs 13 residues. Trimming took 4 bases from V and 8 from J, leaving 12 bases between them. CDR1 and CDR2 from the germline V gene are SGHDN and FVKESK. The CDR3 DNA is TGTGCCAGCAGCCGAGATAGAAACCATGAGCAGTTCTTC. It is translated as CASSRDRNHEQFF.

The chain is built from TRBV3-1 (or the pseudogene TRBV3-2) and TRBJ2-5; 9 nucleotides agree with TRBD2. The junction had 5 bases not matched to a gene; V was cut back by 1 base and J by 5 bases. The CDR3 is 15 residues long. Germline V gives CDR1 LGHDT, CDR2 YNNKEL (reference sequence). This chain's CDR3 is CASSQALAGWETQYF. The CDR3 region has the DNA TGTGCCAGCAGCCAAGCGCTAGCGGGATGGGAGACCCAGTACTTC.

This chain links TRBV25-1 with TRBJ2-1; 9 positions match TRBD1. V lost 3 bases and J lost 3; bases outside the gene matches: 6. The CDR3 contains 16 residues. The germline CDR1 and CDR2 sequences are MGHDK and SYGVNS. The CDR3 coding sequence is TGTGCCAGCAGTGACTTCTCGGGACAGGGCTACAATGAGCAGTTCTTC. Amino acid sequence: CASSDFSGQGYNEQFF.

This sequence joins TRBV3-1 (or the pseudogene TRBV3-2) and TRBJ1-2; the D is unclear. The CDR3 is 11 amino acids. The V end lost 5 bases, the J end lost 8 bases, and 9 bases lay between the germline ends. CDR1 is LGHDT, CDR2 YNNKEL, per germline (reference sequence). The CDR3 here is CASSSEAGYTF. The CDR3 DNA follows: TGTGCCAGCAGCTCGGAGGCGGGCTACACCTTC.

The chain has TRBV29-1 and TRBJ2-1, with a weak D call TRBD2 (5 bases). The V gene's germline CDR1 is SQVTM and CDR2 ANQGSEA. The CDR3 runs 13 residues. CDR3 protein: CTGRGRAYNEQFF. CDR3 sequence (DNA): TGCACCGGTCGAGGGCGGGCCTACAATGAGCAGTTCTTC.

The count of this clone is one. J is TRBJ2-3 and V is TRBV19; 11 bases agree with TRBD2. The CDR3 is 16 amino acids. Trimming cost V 4 bases and J 0 bases; bases outside gene matches: 3. Germline CDR1 and CDR2: LNHDA and SQIVND (reference sequence). The CDR3 DNA reads as TGTGCCAGTAGTAAGGGACTAGCGGCTAGCACAGATACGCAGTATTTT. It is translated as CASSKGLAASTDTQYF.

The rearrangement joins TRBV5-5 to TRBJ2-2, with unresolved D. Trimming cost V 2 bases and J 6 bases, with 8 bases left between them. The germline CDR1 and CDR2 sequences are SGHKS and YYEKEE (reference sequence). This CDR3 region has 13 residues. The chain's CDR3 is CASSFMAAGELFF. The CDR3 coding sequence is TGTGCCAGCAGCTTCATGGCAGCCGGGGAGCTGTTTTTT.

The chain has TRBV14 and TRBJ2-1; no definite D call. The germline V and J ends were trimmed by 0 bases and 3 bases, with 6 bases remaining between them. The length of the CDR3 is 14 residues. The germline V gene has CDR1 SGHDN and CDR2 FVKESK. The DNA of the CDR3 is TGTGCCAGCAGCCAAGAAACTCTCTACAATGAGCAGTTCTTC. Translation: CASSQETLYNEQFF.

This clone has more than one count but fewer than ten. The J gene is TRBJ2-7, the V gene TRBV11-2, with D unclear. Germline values: CDR1 SGHAT, CDR2 FQNNGV. This CDR3 has 14 residues. Trimming cost V 1 base and J 1 base, with 8 bases left between them. The CDR3 spells CASSLVPGSYEQYF. CDR3 DNA sequence: TGTGCCAGCAGCTTAGTCCCGGGTTCCTACGAGCAGTACTTC.

This clone has just a few counts. The chain combines TRBV29-1 with TRBJ2-5, with D perhaps matching TRBD2 (5 bases). The CDR3 runs 14 residues. The V gene lost 3 bases and the J gene lost 1 base, with 12 bases spanning the gap. The germline CDR1 and CDR2 sequences are SQVTM and ANQGSEA. The CDR3 DNA reads TGCAGCGTTGAGGACCTACGGGGCCAAGAGACCCAGTACTTC. The encoded protein is CSVEDLRGQETQYF.